The 17 T cell receptor beta chains listed next were all sequenced from one sample in a study of monozygotic twins with inflammatory bowel disease. TCRdb re-called the 5' RACE reads and shows each CDR3 protein once, DNA omitted. The sample has 200,000 to 250,000 distinct CDR3 sequences, and its top ten clones hold around 7.6%. Sequencing was done on a sample of blood. The receptors were gathered from a human donor with ulcerative colitis or Crohn's disease, or a healthy co-twin of an affected twin (not recorded which).

The chain carries TRBV4-1 and TRBJ1-2. Germline loops: CDR1 MGHRA, CDR2 YSYEKL. This CDR3 spans 13 amino acids. The CDR3 protein is CASSQDNVGGYTF.

The rearrangement uses TRBV4-2 and TRBJ1-5; TCRdb returns TRBD1, unconfirmable since there is no DNA. Germline V CDR1 and CDR2: LGHNA, YNFKEQ. This CDR3 comprises 19 residues. CDR3 protein: CASSDRHQEGEASNQPQHF.

This rearrangement joins TRBV5-1 to TRBJ1-2. The CDR3 is 17 amino acids. Germline lookup yields CDR1 SGHRS and CDR2 YFSETQ. The CDR3 loop is CASSLDGISTEHYGYTF. Variable domain in full (rest from reference TRBV5-1 and TRBJ1-2): KAGVTQTPRYLIKTRGQQVTLSCSPISGHRSVSWYQQTPGQGLQFLFEYFSETQRNKGNFPGRFSGRQFSNSRSEMNVSTLELGDSALYLCASSLDGISTEHYGYTFGSGTRLTVV.

The rearrangement uses TRBV7-9 and TRBJ2-3; lacking DNA, the TRBD2 call made by TCRdb goes unchecked. Looked up from germline, CDR1 is SEHNR and CDR2 is FQNEAQ (reference sequence). CDR3 length equals 16 residues. The CDR3 loop is CASSLLTSGSPDTQYF. Together with reference TRBV7-9 and TRBJ2-3, the CDR3 gives the full variable domain: DTGVSQNPRHKITKRGQNVTFRCDPISEHNRLYWYRQTLGQGPEFLTYFQNEAQLEKSRLLSDRFSAERPKGSFSTLEIQRTEQGDSAMYLCASSLLTSGSPDTQYFGPGTRLTVL.

The rearrangement uses TRBV5-1 and TRBJ2-1; without DNA, the TCRdb call of TRBD1 cannot be checked. The CDR3 sequence is 15 residues long. Germline-derived CDR1 and CDR2 are SGHRS and YFSETQ. This CDR3 is CASRSGTGDYNEQFF.

The J gene is TRBJ2-1, the V gene TRBV5-1; the D call from TCRdb, TRBD2, cannot be confirmed without DNA. The CDR3 length is 15 residues. CDR1 is SGHRS and CDR2 is YFSETQ in the germline V gene. The CDR3 region is CASTELAGAYNEQFF.

The J gene is TRBJ1-4, the V gene TRBV4-2; TCRdb selects TRBD1, and the lack of DNA leaves this call unchecked. This CDR3 has 16 residues. Germline V gene sequence: CDR1 LGHNA, CDR2 YNFKEQ. CDR3 loop: CASSRNRDATNEKLFF.

V usage is TRBV15 and J usage is TRBJ2-5; the TCRdb D gene call, TRBD1, has no DNA to confirm it. The CDR3 totals 16 residues. Germline CDR1 is LNHNV and CDR2 is YYDKDF (reference sequence). CDR3: CATSSASVGVGETQYF.

V gene TRBV30 combines with J gene TRBJ2-2; with no DNA, the TCRdb D assignment of TRBD1 cannot be verified. The V gene's germline CDR1 is GTSNPN and CDR2 SVGIG (reference sequence). The CDR3 is 15 amino acids. The CDR3 spells CAWRAGTGNTGELFF. Supplemented by reference TRBV30 and TRBJ2-2, the full variable domain reads SQTIHQWPATLVQPVGSPLSLECTVEGTSNPNLYWYRQAAGRGLQLLFYSVGIGQISSEVPQNLSASRPQDRQFILSSKKLLLSDSGFYLCAWRAGTGNTGELFFGEGSRLTVL.

The chain has TRBV5-1 and TRBJ2-1. The CDR3 loop spans 14 amino acids. CDR1 and CDR2 (germline): SGHRS, YFSETQ. CDR3 amino acids: CASRGLTGNDEQFF.

This sequence joins TRBV20-1 and TRBJ1-6; TCRdb's D call of TRBD1 is untestable without DNA. The CDR3 totals 17 residues. The germline V gene encodes CDR1 DFQATT and CDR2 SNEGSKA (reference sequence). The CDR3 is CSAREETGGDYLRTLHF.

The chain links TRBV14 to TRBJ1-1; TCRdb lists TRBD1, though no DNA is available to test this call. The CDR3 length is 15 residues. The germline V gene has CDR1 SGHDN and CDR2 FVKESK. The CDR3 loop reads CASSREGQGGTEAFF.

V and J are TRBV5-1 and TRBJ2-1. Germline CDR1 reads SGHRS; CDR2 reads YFSETQ. CDR3 length: 14 residues. The CDR3 reads CASSLEGPYNEQFF.

The gene calls are TRBV28 and TRBJ1-1. The CDR3 contains 15 residues. Per the germline V gene, CDR1 is MDHEN and CDR2 is SYDVKM. The CDR3 loop is CASSPPSGAYTEAFF.

V is TRBV6-6 and J is TRBJ1-6; absent DNA, TCRdb's TRBD1 call cannot be checked. CDR3 length: 14 residues. Germline-derived CDR1 and CDR2 are MNHNY and SVGAGI (reference sequence). The CDR3 is CASSWDRSNSPLHF.

The rearrangement uses TRBV20-1 and TRBJ2-7. This CDR3 spans 15 amino acids. CDR1 DFQATT and CDR2 SNEGSKA come from the germline V gene (reference sequence). CDR3 amino acids: CSARVSSGSRYEQYF.

The J gene is TRBJ1-6, the V gene TRBV19. This CDR3 contains 13 residues. Germline CDR1 is LNHDA and CDR2 is SQIVND (reference sequence). The CDR3 spells CASSTGGNSPLHF.